A single sample gave rise to the 6 T cell receptor beta chains below, sequenced in a study of shared clonotypes between healthy human individuals. Some clones are missing from TCRdb's copy, which holds only in-frame ones; the method was immunoSEQ multiplex PCR. This table has hundreds of thousands of clones, around 78% appearing once. The source material was memory CD4+ T cells sorted from blood. Documented subset: CD45RA-negative fraction. Receptors originate from a woman aged 30 to 39 in good health.

This sequence joins TRBV2 and TRBJ2-7; 8 bases are shared with TRBD1. The CDR3 length is 15 residues. The V gene's germline CDR1 is SNHLY and CDR2 FYNNEI. V trimming: 5 bases; J trimming: 2 bases; junction bases outside the gene matches: 8. CDR3 protein: CASSLDRGNAYEQYF. The CDR3 coding sequence is TGTGCCAGCAGTCTCGACAGGGGCAATGCCTACGAGCAGTACTTC.

The chain joins TRBV27 to TRBJ2-2; 9 nucleotides align to TRBD2. Germline assignment: CDR1 MNHEY and CDR2 SMNVEV (reference sequence). V shed 2 bases, J shed 4 bases, and the junction held 5 bases outside the gene matches. The CDR3 loop spans 16 amino acids. CDR3 sequence reads: CASSLISGSFTGELFF. The CDR3 region has the DNA TGTGCCAGCAGTTTAATTAGCGGGAGTTTCACCGGGGAGCTGTTTTTT.

This rearrangement joins TRBV6-1 to TRBJ1-4; unclear D gene. The CDR3 is made up of 14 amino acids. The V and J ends lost 7 bases and 4 bases respectively, with 13 bases between them. The germline CDR1 and CDR2 sequences are MNHNS and SASEGT. The CDR3, as DNA: TGTGCCAGCATTCTGGCGTCGGGTAATGAAAAACTGTTTTTT. Residues: CASILASGNEKLFF.

The CDR3 sequence: CSVTGQGGTEAFF. The CDR3 DNA sequence: TGCAGCGTTACGGGACAGGGGGGTACTGAAGCTTTCTTT. The chain recombines TRBV29-1 with TRBJ1-1; 11 bases fit TRBD1. The CDR3 covers 13 residues. After removal of 5 bases from V and 5 bases from J, the junction contained 4 bases not matched to a gene. Germline lookup yields CDR1 SQVTM and CDR2 ANQGSEA.

The rearrangement joins TRBV19 to TRBJ1-1; D is undetermined. Trimming left V 6 bases short and J 9 bases short, with 14 bases between. CDR1 is LNHDA and CDR2 is SQIVND in the germline V gene (reference sequence). The CDR3 totals 12 residues. In DNA form, the CDR3 reads TGTGCCAGTAGCCCCTCCTCGACCCAAGCTTTCTTT. Protein sequence: CASSPSSTQAFF.

DNA of the CDR3: TGTGCCAGCAGCTATACAGGGGAGAGGGATGAAGCTTTCTTT. Encoded protein: CASSYTGERDEAFF. V usage is TRBV28 and J usage is TRBJ1-1, with TRBD1 matching over 7 bases. Losses at the gene ends were 6 bases for V and 7 bases for J; bases not matched to a gene: 11. This CDR3 spans 14 amino acids. Germline V gives CDR1 MDHEN, CDR2 SYDVKM.